The sample holds many counts of the clone carrying this T cell receptor (beta chain). The antigen remains undetermined. This entry is derived from a study of breast tumors, draining lymph nodes, adjacent tissues. The study, taken as a whole, reports: Data fit most tumor T cells coming from lymph node, expanding in tumor.

TCRdb re-called the multiplex PCR reads with MiXCR, one entry per CDR3 protein. The sample contains about 180,000 distinct CDR3 sequences, about 33% of which appear only once. The lymph nodes were axillary draining lymph nodes from breast cancer patients. Germline loops: CDR1 SGHTA, CDR2 FQGNSA. The CDR3 loop spans 13 amino acids. The V and J ends lost 3 bases and 4 bases, in that order; junction bases with no gene match: 2. This sequence originates from a female donor with breast cancer. Some clones in this sample may be carry-over from other donors' samples. The sequencing input was axillary lymph node tissue. The chain carries TRBV7-2 and TRBJ1-2; 7 bases fit TRBD1. Here the CDR3 reads CASSLGTAYGYTF. CDR3 sequence (DNA): TGTGCCAGCAGCTTGGGGACAGCCTATGGCTACACCTTC.